A single sample gave rise to the 21 T cell receptor beta chains below, sequenced in a study of T cells after yellow fever vaccination (dated 2019 in TCRdb). The meaning of the sample's treatment or condition label: live attenuated yellow fever vaccine strain. Libraries came from 5' RACE. Instrument used: Illumina NovaSeq 6000. TCRdb reanalyzed the raw reads on its own, using fastp at Q25 for trimming and MiXCR for clone calling, and kept in-frame beta chains. Merged by CDR3 protein, the rows form single entries marked with the most common genes and DNA. This sample is represented by nearly 300,000 distinct CDR3 sequences; 7.5% to 9% of them were singletons. The ten biggest clones cover 3% to 4% of the sample. This sample comprised CD4+ T cells sorted from PBMCs, obtained 5 days after the yellow fever booster vaccination. The origin of the receptors is a man between 18 and 35 years old who received the YFV17D yellow fever vaccine.

This chain links TRBV7-2 with TRBJ1-5; D is perhaps TRBD1 (6 bases). V lost 5 bases and J 8 bases, leaving 10 bases between the germline ends. CDR1 is SGHTA, CDR2 FQGNSA, per germline. This CDR3 region has 12 residues. The CDR3 DNA reads as TGTGCCAGCAGCGCGCCAGGGGAGCCCCAGCATTTT. Protein product: CASSAPGEPQHF.

This clonotype has a handful of counts. The J gene is TRBJ2-1, the V gene TRBV6-2 or TRBV6-3; 11 bases map to TRBD2. Germline V gene sequence: CDR1 MNHEY, CDR2 SVGEGT. V was pared by 2 bases and J by 9 bases, with 9 bases of the junction left unmatched. CDR3 length equals 16 residues. The CDR3 region has the DNA TGTGCCAGCAGTTACGCGATAACTAGCGGGGGTCCTGAGCAGTTCTTC. Translation: CASSYAITSGGPEQFF.

The V gene is TRBV5-1, the J gene TRBJ2-2, with a tentative D call TRBD1 (6 bases). The CDR3 totals 13 residues. CDR1 and CDR2 from the germline V gene are SGHRS and YFSETQ. With 2 bases removed from V and 10 bases from J, the gap between germline ends came to 12 bases. The DNA for the CDR3 is TGCGCCAGCAGCTTCAATCAGGGGCCGGAGCTGTTTTTT. Translated: CASSFNQGPELFF.

The chain employs TRBV9 and TRBJ2-5; D not resolved. CDR3 length: 14 amino acids. V lost 0 bases, J lost 6 bases, and 12 bases lay in between. The germline V gene encodes CDR1 SGDLS and CDR2 YYNGEE. DNA for the CDR3: TGTGCCAGCAGCGTAGCAGGAGAGTCGCAGACCCAGTACTTC. This translates into CASSVAGESQTQYF.

The J gene is TRBJ2-7, the V gene TRBV6-2 or TRBV6-3; no clear D gene. Germline lookup yields CDR1 MNHEY and CDR2 SVGEGT. CDR3 size: 12 residues. V was cut by 4 bases and J by 3 bases, with 7 bases left in between. The CDR3 coding sequence is TGTGCCAGCAGTTCGAGGAGCTACGAGCAGTACTTC. Protein product: CASSSRSYEQYF.

The rearrangement uses TRBV20-1 and TRBJ2-7; TRBD1 is a possible D gene (5 bases). CDR3 length: 13 amino acids. Germline CDR1 reads DFQATT; CDR2 reads SNEGSKA (reference sequence). Trimming shortened V by 4 bases and J by 0 bases, and 10 bases separated the two germline ends. The CDR3 reads CSATDSVSYEQYF. The CDR3 DNA sequence: TGCAGTGCTACAGACAGCGTCTCCTACGAGCAGTACTTC.

This clonotype was found a few times. The V call is TRBV6-6, the J call TRBJ2-5, with D uncertain. Germline CDR1 MNHNY, CDR2 SVGAGI (reference sequence). The ends were cut back, 6 bases at V and 5 bases at J, with 16 bases in the middle. CDR3 length equals 14 residues. The CDR3 coding sequence is TGTGCCAGCAGCCTCAAGGGCTACGGGGAGACCCAGTACTTC. Translated: CASSLKGYGETQYF.

This clonotype came up many times. The chain carries TRBV5-4 and TRBJ2-1; 7 bases agree with TRBD2. Germline V lookup: CDR1 SGHNT, CDR2 YYREEE (reference sequence). This CDR3 has 14 residues. After removal of 6 bases from V and 6 bases from J, the junction contained 9 bases not matched to a gene. CDR3 sequence (DNA): TGTGCCAGCAACTCTGCGGGGGTCTTCAATGAGCAGTTCTTC. This codes for CASNSAGVFNEQFF.

V gene TRBV2 combines with J gene TRBJ1-5, with D perhaps TRBD1 (6 bases). The germline gives CDR1 SNHLY, CDR2 FYNNEI. V lost 5 bases and J 5 bases, leaving 16 bases between the germline ends. The CDR3 is 15 residues long. The CDR3 region is CASSSPGRGHQPQHF. CDR3 bases: TGTGCCAGCAGTAGCCCTGGCAGGGGCCATCAGCCCCAGCATTTT.

This chain links TRBV6-1 with TRBJ1-5; 7 positions match TRBD1. V dropped 6 bases and J dropped 4; count of bases not matched to a gene: 6. The CDR3 runs to 14 residues. Germline CDR1 and CDR2: MNHNS and SASEGT. This chain's CDR3 is CASRPGGRNQPQHF. The CDR3 region has the DNA TGTGCCAGCAGGCCAGGGGGAAGGAATCAGCCCCAGCATTTT.

This clonotype was recorded many times. Relative to the germline gene, one junction end is altered; a read error may explain this. This sequence joins TRBV5-1 and TRBJ2-1; maybe TRBD2 (7 bases). This CDR3 is built from 16 residues. Germline V lookup: CDR1 SGHRS, CDR2 YFSETQ. CDR3 protein: CASRLEGGAGYNEQFF. In nucleotides, the CDR3 is TGCGCCAGCAGGTTGGAAGGGGGGGCTGGTTACAATGAGCAGTTCTTC.

This clonotype was found a few times. The chain couples TRBV6-5 to TRBJ1-4, with D possibly matching TRBD1 (6 bases). Trimming left V 6 bases short and J 8 bases short, with 16 bases between. Looked up from germline, CDR1 is MNHEY and CDR2 is SVGAGI. The CDR3 totals 14 residues. The chain's CDR3 is CASSNRASREKLFF. The CDR3 nucleotides read TGTGCCAGCAGCAACAGGGCCTCGAGGGAAAAACTGTTTTTT.

This chain connects TRBV12-5 to TRBJ1-1; no firm D call. Germline V gene lookup returns CDR1 LGHNT and CDR2 FRNRAP. The germline V and J ends were trimmed by 0 bases and 4 bases, with 12 bases remaining between them. This CDR3 spans 15 amino acids. CDR3 sequence: CASGLVGRGGTEAFF. CDR3 DNA: TGTGCTAGTGGTTTGGTAGGGCGAGGCGGCACTGAAGCTTTCTTT.

The chain recombines TRBV20-1 with TRBJ2-1; maybe TRBD2 (5 bases). This CDR3 is built from 12 residues. Germline V CDR1 and CDR2: DFQATT, SNEGSKA (reference sequence). V lost 1 base and J 8 bases, leaving 9 bases between the germline ends. The CDR3 nucleotides read TGCAGTGCTAGAGGTAGCGTCTATGAGCAGTTCTTC. Translation: CSARGSVYEQFF.

This clonotype was counted many times. This chain joins TRBV7-2 and TRBJ2-6, with no clear D. The germline gives CDR1 SGHTA, CDR2 FQGNSA. V dropped 0 bases and J dropped 2 bases, with 2 bases sitting between them. CDR3 length: 14 amino acids. The CDR3 loop reads CASSLATGANVLTF. CDR3 in DNA: TGTGCCAGCAGCTTAGCGACTGGGGCCAACGTCCTGACTTTC.

The chain carries TRBV18 and TRBJ1-2, with a tentative D call TRBD1 (5 bases). The CDR3 extends over 15 amino acids. CDR1 is KGHSH, CDR2 LQKENI, per germline. The V gene lost 2 bases and the J gene lost 4 bases, with 14 bases spanning the gap. As DNA, the CDR3 is TGTGCCAGCTCACCAGATCAGGGTCCCAGCTATGGCTACACCTTC. Encoded protein: CASSPDQGPSYGYTF.

This clonotype was detected many times. The genes are TRBV7-2 and TRBJ2-7; D possibly corresponds to TRBD1 (6 bases). The CDR3 is made up of 12 amino acids. Deletions cut 5 bases from V and 4 bases from J, with 9 bases between. Germline loops: CDR1 SGHTA, CDR2 FQGNSA. CDR3 loop: CASSIQGYEQYF. The DNA of the CDR3 is TGTGCCAGCAGCATACAGGGTTACGAGCAGTACTTC.

V is TRBV12-3 or TRBV12-4 and J is TRBJ2-7; 13 nucleotides agree with TRBD2. Trimming cost V 6 bases and J 7 bases; bases outside gene matches: 9. The CDR3 is 15 amino acids. In DNA, the CDR3 is TGTGCCAGCAGCCCTGGACTAGCGGGGGCGGGAGAGCAGTACTTC. Protein: CASSPGLAGAGEQYF.

In its sample, this clonotype was seen a few times. The genes are TRBV5-4 and TRBJ2-1; D is uncertain. This CDR3 has 13 residues. CDR1 is SGHNT, CDR2 YYREEE, per germline (reference sequence). Trimming pared 4 bases from V and 6 bases from J, leaving 11 bases between. CDR3 region: CASSPPASNEQFF. CDR3 nucleotides: TGTGCCAGCAGCCCCCCCGCCTCCAATGAGCAGTTCTTC. Full variable domain (missing parts from reference TRBV5-4 and TRBJ2-1): ETGVTQSPTHLIKTRGQQVTLRCSSQSGHNTVSWYQQALGQGPQFIFQYYREEENGRGNFPPRFSGLQFPNYSSELNVNALELDDSALYLCASSPPASNEQFFGPGTRLTVL.

The rearrangement uses TRBV5-1 and TRBJ2-7; 12 bases line up with TRBD2. The CDR3 contains 16 residues. Losses at the gene ends were 3 bases for V and 2 bases for J; bases not matched to a gene: 6. The germline gives CDR1 SGHRS, CDR2 YFSETQ. Here the CDR3 DNA reads TGCGCCAGCAGCTCGGGTCTAGCGGGGGGGCCCTACGAGCAGTACTTC. Residues: CASSSGLAGGPYEQYF.

This clonotype was seen many times. V gene TRBV6-2 or TRBV6-3 combines with J gene TRBJ2-7; D unresolved. V shed 7 bases and J shed 1 base, with 11 bases lying between them. Germline CDR1 reads MNHEY; CDR2 reads SVGEGT. The CDR3 is 13 residues long. The CDR3 coding sequence is TGTGCCAGCAAAACAGCGAGTTCCTACGAGCAGTACGTC. The encoded protein is CASKTASSYEQYV.